This T cell receptor (beta chain) was retrieved from a study of blood T cells in healthy people across ages. Concerning this clonotype: Its antigen is not known.

The length of the CDR3 is 14 residues. Germline CDR1 is SGHRS and CDR2 is YFSETQ. The authors drew about 10 milliliters of peripheral blood from each donor. Together with a sample-barcoded 5' primer, a J-beta primer mix was included in a second PCR lasting about 7 to 12 cycles. Each cDNA molecule was tagged by a template-switch adaptor that had 12 random nucleotides. TCRdb re-called the 5' RACE reads with MiXCR, one entry per CDR3 protein. The table lists approximately 1,700,000 distinct CDR3 sequences, approximately 39% of them singletons. Study-level results: Donors of long life had a larger count of naive CD4+ cells and greater diversity than aged donors.

Sequencing was done on a sample of blood. The receptor's source is a human donor in good health. V is TRBV5-1 and J is TRBJ2-5; maybe TRBD2 (7 bases). The DNA matches TRBJ2-7 better at its end, which makes the J call doubtful. CDR3 DNA sequence: TGCGCCAGCAGCTTGGATAGGGGGGGAGGCGAGCAGTACTTC. As protein: CASSLDRGGGEQYF.